These T cell receptor beta chains were read from a single sample in a study of blood T cell repertoires in COVID-19. Measured with immunoSEQ multiplex PCR; TCRdb has only the in-frame clones, and not every one. The sample carries 300,000 to 400,000 clones, around 86% recorded once. Source material: peripheral blood. Source of these receptors: a human donor in a cohort sampled during active COVID-19. The CDR3 runs from the conserved cysteine through the conserved F or W.

>TRBV6-5
CASSYQTRGKTQYF
>TRBV19
CASTRQGISDGYTF
>TRBV5-1
CASRQGQGANTGELFF
>TRBV6-5
CASSRTGVQRQPQHF
>TRBV4-1
CASSQGTSGVEQFF
>TRBV11-3
CASSSSDSQETQYF
>TRBV5-6
CASSLGPGQETQYF
>TRBV9
CASSRGLTSSYEQYF
>TRBV5-1
CASKGTGGHETQYF
>TRBV5-4
CASQGARSTGELFF
>TRBV27
CASSLGQLADTQYF
>TRBV10-3
CAIMASGRSQDTQYF
>TRBV2
CASRAPGETEAFF
>TRBV5-4
CASSINRGITEAFF
>TRBV13
CASSNPGQGHYEQYF
>TRBV7-2
CASSLSSGRRETQYF
>TRBV5-1
CASSPNPFSGTYNEQFF
>TRBV2
CASSGGTGYSPLHF
>TRBV13
CASSSLRQGSNYEQYF
>TRBV6-5
CASSSAAGVPYNEQFF
>TRBV2
CASSEVWQGGTEAFF
>TRBV27
CASSRGLDTGELFF
>TRBV6-5
CASTRGSTDTQYF
>TRBV29-1
CSVEDLLAGGREQYF
>TRBV6-6
CASSHGTRRGQPQHF
>TRBV7-2
CASSSGVNEKLFF